This passage covers 5 T cell receptor beta chains from one sample sequenced in a study of T cell repertoires in cytomegalovirus infection. Their antigen targets remain unknown. TCRdb processed the reads anew with MiXCR; each CDR3 protein has one entry. The data hold about 920,000 distinct CDR3 sequences, with about a third observed a single time. Sequenced here: cultured CD8+ T cells from PBMCs, sampled from culture after CMV antigen stimulation. Every receptor here comes from a human donor in good health (CMV status not recorded). Some clones in this sample may be carry-over from other donors' samples.

Points on this clonotype: A much larger clone differs from this one at a single base, so this may be a read error. The gene calls are TRBV6-1 and TRBJ1-2, with TRBD1 matching 8 bases. Germline trimming cut 6 bases from V and 2 bases from J; bases unmatched to any gene: 5. Per the germline V gene, CDR1 is MNHNS and CDR2 is SASEGT. This CDR3 comprises 14 residues. CDR3: CASRSGQGNYGYTF. CDR3 nucleotide sequence: TGTGCCAGCAGGTCCGGACAGGGAAACTATGGCTACACCTTC.

This clonotype was observed at least ten times. The rearrangement uses TRBV27 and TRBJ2-7, with a tentative D call TRBD2 (5 bases). The CDR3 consists of 13 residues. V was clipped by 8 bases and J by 2 bases, with 13 bases between them. Per germline, CDR1 MNHEY and CDR2 SMNVEV (reference sequence). CDR3 residues: CASGSGVAYEQYF. CDR3 DNA: TGTGCCAGCGGCTCCGGGGTAGCCTACGAGCAGTACTTC.

This rearrangement joins TRBV2 to TRBJ1-1; D uncertain. With 3 bases removed from V and 0 bases from J, the gap between germline ends came to 8 bases. The CDR3 covers 14 residues. CDR1 is SNHLY, CDR2 FYNNEI, per germline. Here the CDR3 reads CASSDRIMNTEAFF. The CDR3 DNA reads as TGTGCCAGCAGTGACCGAATCATGAACACTGAAGCTTTCTTT.

CDR3 sequence: CASSPGSGGNSPLHF. The CDR3 DNA follows: TGTGCCAGCAGCCCGGGGTCGGGGGGTAATTCACCCCTCCACTTT. The V and J genes are TRBV7-6 and TRBJ1-6, with D possibly being TRBD1 (5 bases). Trimming cost V 5 bases and J 6 bases, with 14 bases left between them. Germline values: CDR1 SGHVS, CDR2 FNYEAQ. This CDR3 spans 15 amino acids.

The rearrangement joins TRBV7-9 to TRBJ2-6; TRBD1 is a possible D gene (5 bases). The CDR3 runs 18 residues. Trimming shortened V by 3 bases and J by 0 bases, and 15 bases separated the two germline ends. CDR1 is SEHNR and CDR2 is FQNEAQ in the germline V gene (reference sequence). This CDR3 is CASSFRVILTSGANVLTF. DNA for the CDR3: TGTGCCAGCAGCTTCAGGGTAATCCTAACCTCTGGGGCCAACGTCCTGACTTTC.